The 8 T cell receptor beta chains in this list originate from one sample, sequenced in a study of T-cell memory formation after mild COVID-19. TCRdb processed the 5' RACE reads anew with MiXCR; each CDR3 protein has one entry. The sample lists about 610,000 distinct CDR3 sequences, around 15% occurring once. The specimen sequenced was PBMCs or a T cell subset sorted from them (not recorded which). The receptor set was obtained from an adult woman who had mild COVID-19 (a few samples of this study predate the infection). Cell type and time point are not known.

This clonotype was counted between two and nine times. The gene calls are TRBV7-9 and TRBJ2-1, with D perhaps matching TRBD2 (6 bases). The CDR3 is 14 residues long. The germline V gene encodes CDR1 SEHNR and CDR2 FQNEAQ (reference sequence). The V end lost 6 bases, the J end lost 7 bases, and 16 bases lay between the germline ends. The CDR3 protein is CASRSLGTLNEQFF. The CDR3, as DNA: TGTGCCAGCAGATCACTCGGGACTCTAAATGAGCAGTTCTTC.

This clonotype occurred a few times. Possible read error: a much larger clone is one base away. The CDR3 reads CASSLRYNEQFF. CDR3 sequence (DNA): TGTGCCAGCAGCTTAAGGTACAATGAGCAGTTCTTC. The chain links TRBV7-9 to TRBJ2-1; D remains unclear. Germline values: CDR1 SEHNR, CDR2 FQNEAQ (reference sequence). This CDR3 region has 12 residues. Trimming shortened V by 2 bases and J by 4 bases, and 3 bases separated the two germline ends.

The chain carries TRBV7-9 and TRBJ1-2, with TRBD1 identical over 10 bases. The CDR3 runs 15 residues. With V trimmed by 5 bases and J by 4 bases, 7 bases remained unmatched. Per germline, CDR1 SEHNR and CDR2 FQNEAQ (reference sequence). CDR3 sequence (DNA): TGTGCCAGCAGCCTCGGACAGGGGGACAGCTATGGCTACACCTTC. Encoded protein: CASSLGQGDSYGYTF.

In its sample, this clonotype was seen a few times. The chain links TRBV28 to TRBJ2-3, with 9 bases fitting TRBD2. The trim removed 6 bases at V and 6 bases at J, leaving 10 bases unmatched. The CDR3 contains 15 residues. From germline, CDR1 is MDHEN and CDR2 SYDVKM. The CDR3 DNA follows: TGTGCCAGCAGAATAGCGGGGGCCTCACGGGATACGCAGTATTTT. Translation gives CASRIAGASRDTQYF. The whole variable domain, remainder taken from reference TRBV28 and TRBJ2-3, is DVKVTQSSRYLVKRTGEKVFLECVQDMDHENMFWYRQDPGLGLRLIYFSYDVKMKEKGDIPEGYSVSREKKERFSLILESASTNQTSMYLCASRIAGASRDTQYFGPGTRLTVL.

This clonotype was found a few times. The chain is built from TRBV20-1 and TRBJ2-5, with unresolved D. The germline gives CDR1 DFQATT, CDR2 SNEGSKA (reference sequence). This CDR3 spans 12 amino acids. The V end lost 2 bases, the J end lost 4 bases, and 8 bases lay between the germline ends. The chain's CDR3 is CSARKGIETQYF. In DNA form, the CDR3 reads TGCAGTGCTAGAAAGGGTATAGAGACCCAGTACTTC.

This clonotype was observed a handful of times. The chain recombines TRBV4-1 with TRBJ2-7; D is tentatively TRBD1 or TRBD2 (6 bases each). This CDR3 is built from 17 residues. Germline CDR1 reads MGHRA; CDR2 reads YSYEKL. V lost 1 base and J 0 bases, leaving 16 bases between the germline ends. The CDR3 spells CASSQVYGGAPSYEQYF. CDR3 sequence (DNA): TGCGCCAGCAGCCAAGTATACGGGGGCGCCCCCTCCTACGAGCAGTACTTC.

The CDR3 region is CATSRDRTGILYGYTF. The CDR3 nucleotides are TGTGCCACCAGCAGAGATCGGACAGGAATACTCTATGGCTACACCTTC. The chain combines TRBV15 with TRBJ1-2; 7 nucleotides agree with TRBD1. This CDR3 region has 16 residues. The V gene end was trimmed by 0 bases and the J gene end by 4 bases; junction bases not matched to a gene: 8. Germline CDR1 reads LNHNV; CDR2 reads YYDKDF (reference sequence).

In regard to this clonotype: A read error is possible here, since a much larger clone lies one base away. The CDR3 here is CASSTRLSGAGANVLTF. CDR3 nucleotide sequence: TGTGCCAGCAGTACCCGACTATCGGGAGCGGGGGCCAACGTCCTGACTTTC. The genes are TRBV6-5 and TRBJ2-6; D possibly corresponds to TRBD2 (6 bases). Germline CDR1 is MNHEY and CDR2 is SVGAGI. V was shortened by 5 bases and J by 4 bases, with 18 bases between the two germline ends. The CDR3 runs 17 residues.